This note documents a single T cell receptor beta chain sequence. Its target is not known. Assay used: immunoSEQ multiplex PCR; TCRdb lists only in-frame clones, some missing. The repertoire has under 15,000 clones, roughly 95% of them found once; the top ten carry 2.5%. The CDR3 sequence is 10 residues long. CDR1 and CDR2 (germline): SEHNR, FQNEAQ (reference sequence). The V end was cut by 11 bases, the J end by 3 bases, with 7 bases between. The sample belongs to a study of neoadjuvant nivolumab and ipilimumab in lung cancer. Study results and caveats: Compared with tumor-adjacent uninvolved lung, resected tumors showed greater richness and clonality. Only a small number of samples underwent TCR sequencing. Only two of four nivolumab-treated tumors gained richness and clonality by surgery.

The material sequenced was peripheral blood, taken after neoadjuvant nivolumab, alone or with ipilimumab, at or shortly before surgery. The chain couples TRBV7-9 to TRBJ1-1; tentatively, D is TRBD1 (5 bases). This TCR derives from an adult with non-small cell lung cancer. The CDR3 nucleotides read TGTGCCGGGGGGGACACTGAAGCTTTCTTT. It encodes CAGGDTEAFF.